This is a list of T cell receptor beta chains from one sample in a study of shared clonotypes between healthy human individuals. Here immunoSEQ multiplex PCR was the method, and the copy in TCRdb shows in-frame clones only, minus some. The sample has about 96,000 clones, 68% seen once. The sample taken for sequencing was memory CD8+ T cells sorted from blood. Receptors originate from a man aged 25-45 years in good health. CDR3s include the opening cysteine and the closing phenylalanine or tryptophan. D genes are given only for firm matches. The size field is filled for only some rows; it gives once, few, many or a size class.

>TRBV20-1|NA|NA|TRBJ1-1
TGCAGTGCTAGAGAGGGAGGAGCTTTCTTT
CSAREGGAFF
>TRBV5-1|NA|NA|TRBJ2-3
TGCGCCAGCAGCTTGGCAGGGATATCTAGCACAGATACGCAGTATTTT
CASSLAGISSTDTQYF
>TRBV7-8|NA|NA|TRBJ2-6
TGTGCCAGCAGCGTTCGGTACCCACAAAGTCGGGCCAACGTCCTGACTTTC
CASSVRYPQSRANVLTF
>TRBV5-4|NA|NA|TRBJ2-1
TGTGCCAGCAGCCTTAGCGGAGCCACCCTCCCATCCTACAATGAGCAGTTCTTC
CASSLSGATLPSYNEQFF
>TRBV29-1|NA|NA|TRBJ2-7
TGCAGCGTTGACGAGGAGGGTTCCTACGAGCAGTACTTC
CSVDEEGSYEQYF
>TRBV5-1|NA|NA|TRBJ2-7
TGCGCCAGCAGCTCGCTACCAAACCTCAGGGACCAGCAGTACTTC
CASSSLPNLRDQQYF
>TRBV27|TRBD2|many|TRBJ2-7
TGTGCCAGCAGCTTACGAGAGACTAGCGGGATTACATACGAGCAGTACTTC
CASSLRETSGITYEQYF
>TRBV28|NA|once|TRBJ1-5
TGTGCCAGCAGTTCCGGGAATCAGCCCCAGCATTTT
CASSSGNQPQHF
>TRBV11-2|TRBD2|NA|TRBJ2-7
TGTGCCAGCAGCTTAGGGCTCTCGGCGGGGGCCTACGAGCAGTACTTC
CASSLGLSAGAYEQYF
>TRBV27|NA|NA|TRBJ1-4
TGTGCCAGCAGTATACAGGGTTTAACTAATGAAAAACTGTTTTTT
CASSIQGLTNEKLFF
>TRBV19|NA|NA|TRBJ2-7
TGTGCCAGTAGTATAGGGTCGGGACTCCCCTACGAGCAGTACTTC
CASSIGSGLPYEQYF
>TRBV7-9|NA|NA|TRBJ2-1
TGTGCCAGCAGCGAAAGCGAAAGCTCCTACAATGAGCAGTTCTTC
CASSESESSYNEQFF
>TRBV5-4|NA|NA|TRBJ1-3
TGTGCCAGCAGCCCGGGGGGTGCTGGAAACACCATATATTTT
CASSPGGAGNTIYF
>TRBV29-1|NA|NA|TRBJ2-6
TGCAGCGTTGACCCCTGTAGCATACAAAGTCGGGCCAACGTCCTGACTTTC
CSVDPCSIQSRANVLTF
>TRBV13|NA|few|TRBJ1-1
TGTGCCAGCAGCCAATCCGTCTGGGACTTCGGTAGGACTGAAGCTTTCTTT
CASSQSVWDFGRTEAFF
>TRBV6-5|TRBD1|NA|TRBJ1-2
TGTGCCAGCAGTGAAACGGACAGGGTATATGGCTACACCTTC
CASSETDRVYGYTF
>TRBV5-1|TRBD1|NA|TRBJ2-5
TGCGCCAGCCACTCCCAACAGGGGACGAAAGAGACCCAGTACTTC
CASHSQQGTKETQYF